What follows is one T cell receptor (beta chain) and its context. The germline CDR1 and CDR2 sequences are SGHNT and YENEEA. CDR3 length: 14 amino acids. Deletions cut 5 bases from V and 9 bases from J, with 17 bases between. Clones were read by immunoSEQ multiplex PCR, and TCRdb kept only the in-frame ones, dropping some. In the table there are some 120,000 clones, roughly 89% of which are singletons. The data belong to a study of T cell responses to AZD1222 COVID-19 vaccine. This TCR derives from an adult in good health. Specimen: peripheral blood, collected on day 0 of MenACWY control vaccination. The chain has TRBV11-3 and TRBJ2-1; the D gene is possibly TRBD1 (6 bases). Here the CDR3 DNA reads TGTGCCAGCAGCCGGAGACAGGCCATGGGTGAGCAGTTCTTC. The encoded protein is CASSRRQAMGEQFF.